These 7 T cell receptor beta chains came from one sample sequenced in a study of Graves' ophthalmopathy and Graves' hyperthyroidism. Amplification from RNA transcripts yielded the TCR beta CDR3 regions. Following a first-round RT-PCR that used HTBI primers, a second-round multiplex PCR was carried out. One entry per CDR3 protein results from TCRdb running MiXCR on the multiplex PCR reads. The profile shows roughly 1.1 million distinct CDR3 sequences, less than 45% of them singletons. Source material: peripheral blood or thyroid tissue (not recorded which). These receptors were obtained from an adult man with Graves' hyperthyroidism.

This chain links TRBV4-2 with TRBJ1-5; 10 bases fit TRBD1. Germline CDR1 and CDR2: LGHNA and YNFKEQ. The trim removed 8 bases at V and 4 bases at J, leaving 14 bases unmatched. The CDR3 is 17 residues long. Written as DNA, the CDR3 is TGTGCCAGCTCTATTAGACAGGGGGCGGATGGGAATCAGCCCCAGCATTTT. Translating gives CASSIRQGADGNQPQHF.

Ten or more counts support this clonotype. The CDR3: CSARELMWGNSNQPQHF. In DNA, the CDR3 is TGCAGTGCTAGAGAATTAATGTGGGGAAATAGCAATCAGCCCCAGCATTTT. V gene TRBV20-1 combines with J gene TRBJ1-5; D unclear. V lost 0 bases, J lost 0 bases, and 15 bases lay in between. Per the germline V gene, CDR1 is DFQATT and CDR2 is SNEGSKA (reference sequence). The CDR3 consists of 17 residues.

The chain employs TRBV20-1 and TRBJ2-2; 11 bases fit TRBD2. V dropped 3 bases and J dropped 4; count of bases not matched to a gene: 4. This CDR3 is built from 15 residues. Germline values: CDR1 DFQATT, CDR2 SNEGSKA (reference sequence). The CDR3 here is CSARGLAVGTGELFF. CDR3 DNA: TGCAGTGCTAGGGGACTAGCGGTGGGCACCGGGGAGCTGTTTTTT.

This clonotype has only one observation. One junction end does not reproduce the germline sequence, and a read error may be involved. The chain joins TRBV15 to TRBJ2-6; tentative D call: TRBD2 (6 bases). CDR3 length: 16 residues. The germline V gene has CDR1 LNHNV and CDR2 YYDKDF (reference sequence). In DNA, the CDR3 is TGTGCCGCCAGCAGCCTAAGGGAGGCTGGGGCCAACGTCCTGACTTTC. Its protein is CAASSLREAGANVLTF.

In DNA, the CDR3 is TGTGCCAGCAGTTCAAATGGAGCCCGGGACAGGGGGCGAGGCTACACCTTC. Translating it yields CASSSNGARDRGRGYTF. The chain links TRBV2 to TRBJ1-2; 12 bases fit TRBD1. The germline V gene has CDR1 SNHLY and CDR2 FYNNEI. J gave up 8 bases and V 5 bases, and 15 bases lay outside the gene matches. The CDR3 has 17 amino acids.

The V gene is TRBV6-2 or TRBV6-3, the J gene TRBJ2-7; the match to TRBD1 covers 8 bases. The CDR3 contains 17 residues. V shed 6 bases, J shed 5 bases, and the junction held 18 bases outside the gene matches. The germline V gene encodes CDR1 MNHEY and CDR2 SVGEGT. For the CDR3, the DNA is TGTGCCAGCAGACCTTCAGGCCGGACAGGGAACCCCCACGAGCAGTACTTC. It translates to CASRPSGRTGNPHEQYF.

Notes on this clonotype: Since a much larger clone is just one base distant, this may be a read error. This sequence joins TRBV10-3 and TRBJ1-6; 9 bases align to TRBD1. The V and J ends lost 6 bases and 6 bases, in that order; junction bases with no gene match: 3. Germline CDR1 and CDR2: ENHRY and SYGVKD. The CDR3 sequence is 14 residues long. Written as DNA, the CDR3 is TGTGCCATCAGCCGGACAGGGGTTAATTCACCCCTCCACTTT. This encodes CAISRTGVNSPLHF.